Each of the 25 T cell receptor beta chains below was sequenced from the same sample in a study of tumor and adjacent non-tumor tissue in lung cancer. Three rounds of nested PCR, following a modified ARM-PCR protocol, produced the TCRbeta library. From the multiplex PCR reads, TCRdb called clonotypes with MiXCR, one entry per CDR3 protein. The repertoire holds 220,000 or so distinct CDR3 sequences, 60% to 75% seen once, with approximately 25% in the top ten. The template was RNA from unsorted bulk tissue. Sequencing was done on a sample of lung tumor tissue. The receptors shown here come from a man between 60 and 75 years old with non-small cell lung cancer.

This chain links TRBV5-1 with TRBJ2-7, with 7 bases matching TRBD2. The CDR3 extends over 14 amino acids. Trimming at V came to 2 bases and at J to 7 bases, leaving 9 bases not matched to a gene. CDR1 and CDR2 from the germline V gene are SGHRS and YFSETQ. The chain's CDR3 is CASSLEGGRGEQYF. The CDR3 DNA is TGCGCCAGCAGCTTAGAAGGCGGGAGAGGGGAGCAGTACTTC.

The chain carries TRBV10-1 and TRBJ2-1, with D maybe TRBD2 (6 bases). CDR1 is WNHNN, CDR2 SYGVQD, per germline (reference sequence). V dropped 6 bases and J dropped 4 bases, with 13 bases sitting between them. The CDR3 is made up of 14 amino acids. This chain's CDR3 is CASREGGVYNEQFF. The CDR3 DNA follows: TGCGCCAGCAGAGAAGGCGGGGTTTACAATGAGCAGTTCTTC.

This clonotype was counted a few times. This may be a read error, as it is one base from a much larger clone. The CDR3 end shows no conserved phenylalanine or tryptophan, and so a read error is likely. This chain connects TRBV4-2 to TRBJ1-1, with D maybe TRBD1 (5 bases). The CDR3 is 12 residues long. Germline CDR1 reads LGHNA; CDR2 reads YNFKEQ. The V and J ends lost 1 base and 8 bases respectively, with 8 bases between them. The CDR3 protein is CASSQGQFEAFL. Written as DNA, the CDR3 is TGTGCCAGCAGCCAAGGACAGTTCGAAGCTTTCCTT.

The chain carries TRBV5-1 and TRBJ1-1, with 11 bases identical to TRBD1. Losses at the gene ends were 4 bases for V and 4 bases for J; bases not matched to a gene: 9. This CDR3 contains 16 residues. Germline loops: CDR1 SGHRS, CDR2 YFSETQ. DNA of the CDR3: TGCGCCAGCAGCGCAGGACAGGGGGCGCCGGGCACTGAAGCTTTCTTT. Translated: CASSAGQGAPGTEAFF.

As concerns this clonotype: A much larger clone sits a single nucleotide away, making a read error possible. Lacking the conserved final phenylalanine or tryptophan, this CDR3 likely reflects a read error. V gene TRBV6-1 combines with J gene TRBJ1-4; D not resolved. The CDR3 length is 13 residues. Germline loops: CDR1 MNHNS, CDR2 SASEGT. Trimming pared 7 bases from V and 8 bases from J, leaving 14 bases between. The CDR3 region has the DNA TGTGCCAGCATCCCGGGTTTGGGGGAAAAACTGTTTCTT. The encoded protein is CASIPGLGEKLFL.

With regard to this clonotype: A much bigger clone sits one base away, suggesting this may be a read error. The gene calls are TRBV29-1 and TRBJ2-7, with a weak D call TRBD2 (6 bases). CDR3 length: 12 residues. Per the germline V gene, CDR1 is SQVTM and CDR2 is ANQGSEA. Written as DNA, the CDR3 is TGCGGCGTTGGCGGGGTTACCTACGAGCAGTACTTC. It encodes CGVGGVTYEQYF.

Worth noting for this clonotype: At one end the junction does not follow the germline gene, possibly because of a read error. The rearrangement uses TRBV11-3 and TRBJ2-7, with D possibly being TRBD1 (5 bases). Germline CDR1 and CDR2: SGHNT and YENEEA. This CDR3 is built from 12 residues. CDR3 sequence reads: CASSRRQPLQYF. The CDR3 DNA reads TGTGCCAGCAGCCGCAGACAGCCGCTTCAGTATTTC.

This clonotype was recorded at least ten times. The chain couples TRBV6-5 to TRBJ1-1, with D tentatively TRBD1 (5 bases). V was pared by 8 bases and J by 7 bases, with 8 bases between. The CDR3 extends over 10 amino acids. Per the germline V gene, CDR1 is MNHEY and CDR2 is SVGAGI. CDR3 region: CASEGIEAFF. In nucleotides, the CDR3 is TGTGCCAGCGAGGGGATTGAAGCTTTCTTT.

With regard to this clonotype: The junction and the germline gene differ at one end; a read error may be behind it. J is TRBJ2-3 and V is TRBV12-3 or TRBV12-4; D may correspond to TRBD1 or TRBD2 (5 bases each). The CDR3 is 16 amino acids. CDR3 in amino acids: CASSPYRLAQGDRQYF. The DNA for the CDR3 is TGTGCCAGTAGTCCCTACCGGCTAGCCCAGGGAGATAGGCAGTATTTT.

J is TRBJ2-7 and V is TRBV5-4; either TRBD1 or TRBD2 may supply D (5 bases each). V lost 1 base to trimming and J lost 0 bases, with 14 bases between them. Germline V gives CDR1 SGHNT, CDR2 YYREEE (reference sequence). The CDR3 spans 16 residues. The CDR3 DNA is TGTGCCAGCAGCTTGACCGGGACCGCCAGCTCCTACGAGCAGTACTTC. The encoded protein is CASSLTGTASSYEQYF.

To note about this clonotype: The conserved closing phenylalanine or tryptophan is absent in this CDR3, likely reflecting a read error. The V and J genes are TRBV6-5 and TRBJ2-5; D tentatively reads TRBD1 or TRBD2 (5 bases each). This CDR3 region has 14 residues. The V end lost 5 bases, the J end lost 10 bases, and 20 bases lay between the germline ends. Looked up from germline, CDR1 is MNHEY and CDR2 is SVGAGI. This CDR3 is CASSDTGTPEVQYC. CDR3 bases: TGTGCCAGCAGTGATACCGGGACCCCGGAGGTCCAGTACTGC.

The table lists this clonotype with a count of one. The CDR3 end shows no conserved phenylalanine or tryptophan, and so a read error is likely. This sequence joins TRBV20-1 and TRBJ2-1; 9 bases are shared with TRBD2. The CDR3 contains 14 residues. Germline-derived CDR1 and CDR2 are DFQATT and SNEGSKA (reference sequence). CDR3 loop: CSPREDSGRNEQFL. The CDR3 DNA reads TGCAGTCCTAGAGAGGATAGCGGGAGAAATGAGCAGTTCTTG.

This clonotype was seen at least ten times. The genes are TRBV12-3 or TRBV12-4 and TRBJ2-7; no clear D gene. Between the trimmed V and J ends, which lost 5 bases and 2 bases, there was a span of 10 bases. This CDR3 region has 13 residues. In DNA form, the CDR3 reads TGTGCCAGCAGTAATCCCGAGGCCTACGAGCAGTACTTC. Translating gives CASSNPEAYEQYF.

In regard to this clonotype: The junction departs from the called germline gene at one end, perhaps through a read error. The chain employs TRBV29-1 and TRBJ2-5, with D perhaps given as TRBD1 or TRBD2 (5 bases each). In germline, CDR1 is SQVTM, CDR2 ANQGSEA. The CDR3 is 14 residues long. CDR3 bases: TGCAGCGCTGAAGTATGGGACCGACAAGAGACCCAGTACTTC. It encodes CSAEVWDRQETQYF.

This chain uses TRBV11-2 with TRBJ1-3; D is undetermined. CDR1 is SGHAT and CDR2 is FQNNGV in the germline V gene. The ends were cut back, 1 base at V and 0 bases at J, with 10 bases in the middle. The CDR3 covers 16 residues. The CDR3 coding sequence is TGTGCCAGCAGCTTAGGGTGCGCCGACTCTGGAAACACCATATATTTT. Encoded protein: CASSLGCADSGNTIYF. The whole variable domain, remainder taken from reference TRBV11-2 and TRBJ1-3, is EAGVAQSPRYKIIEKRQSVAFWCNPISGHATLYWYQQILGQGPKLLIQFQNNGVVDDSQLPKDRFSAERLKGVDSTLKIQPAKLEDSAVYLCASSLGCADSGNTIYFGEGSWLTVV.

This clonotype was detected ten times or more. Germline is not matched at one junction end, which may reflect a read error. The chain carries TRBV10-2 and TRBJ1-1; D gene unclear. The CDR3 totals 14 residues. Germline V gene data show CDR1 as WSHSY and CDR2 as SAAADI. CDR3 nucleotide sequence: TGTGCCAGCAGTTGGACCGGACGAAACACTGAAGCTTTCTTT. Residues: CASSWTGRNTEAFF.

This chain uses TRBV12-3 or TRBV12-4 with TRBJ2-1, with 8 bases matching TRBD1. Trimming cost V 6 bases and J 4 bases; bases outside gene matches: 11. This CDR3 is built from 16 residues. CDR3 amino acids: CASSSPDRGVYNEQFF. The DNA for the CDR3 is TGTGCCAGCAGCTCTCCTGACAGGGGAGTATACAATGAGCAGTTCTTC.

For this clonotype: The junction shows a germline mismatch at one end, possibly a read error. The chain recombines TRBV28 with TRBJ2-1; D not certain. CDR1 and CDR2 (germline): MDHEN, SYDVKM. CDR3 length equals 12 residues. Here the CDR3 reads CTSSFALRDQFF. The CDR3 DNA follows: TGTACCAGCAGTTTTGCCTTACGCGATCAGTTCTTC. The variable domain in full, completed from reference TRBV28 and TRBJ2-1, reads DVKVTQSSRYLVKRTGEKVFLECVQDMDHENMFWYRQDPGLGLRLIYFSYDVKMKEKGDIPEGYSVSREKKERFSLILESASTNQTSMYLCTSSFALRDQFFGPGTRLTVL.

Points on this clonotype: A much bigger clone sits one base away, suggesting this may be a read error. CDR3 nucleotides: TGTGCCAGCAGCTTGGGACTAGCGATCACCGGGGAGCTGTTTTTT. As protein: CASSLGLAITGELFF. The chain combines TRBV12-3 or TRBV12-4 with TRBJ2-2, with 10 positions matching TRBD2. V shed 6 bases, J shed 4 bases, and the junction held 5 bases outside the gene matches. The CDR3 sequence is 15 residues long.

The rearrangement links TRBV6-5 to TRBJ2-5; D call uncertain. The CDR3 loop spans 14 amino acids. Per germline, CDR1 MNHEY and CDR2 SVGAGI. Trimming took 6 bases from V and 9 from J, leaving 20 bases between them. CDR3: CASREGLAEDSQYF. The CDR3 nucleotides are TGTGCCAGCAGGGAAGGGTTGGCCGAAGACTCCCAGTACTTC.

Remarks on this clonotype: Germline is not matched at one junction end, which may reflect a read error. The chain employs TRBV20-1 and TRBJ2-1; 12 nucleotides align to TRBD2. This CDR3 region has 16 residues. Per the germline V gene, CDR1 is DFQATT and CDR2 is SNEGSKA (reference sequence). CDR3 nucleotide sequence: TGCAGTGCCAACCCTCGGACTAGCGGGGAGGGCAATGGGCAGTTCTTC. This sequence encodes CSANPRTSGEGNGQFF.

Note on this clonotype: This may come from a read error, since a much larger clone is one base off. The rearrangement links TRBV20-1 to TRBJ2-7, with D perhaps TRBD1 or TRBD2 (5 bases each). In germline, CDR1 is DFQATT, CDR2 SNEGSKA (reference sequence). The CDR3 has 11 amino acids. For the CDR3, the DNA is TGCAGTGCGGGACCAGGCTACAAGCAGTACTTC. Translated, it gives CSAGPGYKQYF.

The chain carries TRBV2 and TRBJ1-6; D is possibly TRBD1 (6 bases). Looked up from germline, CDR1 is SNHLY and CDR2 is FYNNEI. This CDR3 contains 14 residues. The V and J ends lost 7 bases and 10 bases respectively, with 17 bases between them. The CDR3 DNA follows: TGTGCCAGCAAAAACAGACAGGTTTCCTCACCCCTCCACTTT. Translating it yields CASKNRQVSSPLHF.

About this clonotype: Because the CDR3 is missing its conserved closing phenylalanine or tryptophan, this is likely a read error. The chain has TRBV4-2 and TRBJ2-3; D remains ambiguous. Germline V CDR1 and CDR2: LGHNA, YNFKEQ. The CDR3 is 16 amino acids. V lost 0 bases, J lost 6 bases, and 16 bases lay in between. CDR3 residues: CASSQDQRPSADTQYL. CDR3 sequence (DNA): TGTGCCAGCAGCCAAGATCAACGCCCAAGCGCCGATACGCAGTATTTG.

CDR3 coding DNA: TGCGCCAGCAATCAAGATACGGGGACTAGAGAAAAACTGTTTTTT. It codes for CASNQDTGTREKLFF. The chain recombines TRBV4-3 with TRBJ1-4, with D perhaps TRBD1 (5 bases). Germline CDR1 and CDR2: LGHNA and YSLEER. The CDR3 consists of 15 residues. With 7 bases removed from V and 8 bases from J, the gap between germline ends came to 20 bases.